Presented here are 22 T cell receptor beta chains from one specimen sequenced in a study of T cell repertoires in cytomegalovirus infection. MiXCR, applied by TCRdb to the reads, yields one record per CDR3 protein. The sample contains about 150,000 distinct CDR3 sequences, approximately 17% of which appear only once. The specimen sequenced was CD8+ T cells from PBMCs. The origin of the receptors is a human donor in good health (CMV status not recorded). Some clones in this sample may be carry-over from other donors' samples.

This clonotype turned up a few times. The chain combines TRBV12-3 or TRBV12-4 with TRBJ2-5; D is perhaps TRBD1 (5 bases). The CDR3 consists of 15 residues. Trimming shortened V by 5 bases and J by 4 bases, and 17 bases separated the two germline ends. The DNA for the CDR3 is TGTGCCAGCAGTAATGGGGCAGGTTCGGGAGAGACCCAGTACTTC. Translation: CASSNGAGSGETQYF.

This clonotype has only a few counts. J is TRBJ2-7 and V is TRBV11-2, with D possibly TRBD1 on 6 matching bases. CDR3 size: 14 residues. Germline V gene sequence: CDR1 SGHAT, CDR2 FQNNGV. V was trimmed by 4 bases and J by 3 bases, leaving 13 bases between them. CDR3 coding DNA: TGTGCCAGCAGCTCCCGGGACATAGACTACGAGCAGTACTTC. This gives the protein CASSSRDIDYEQYF.

This clonotype has more than one count but fewer than ten. This chain connects TRBV28 to TRBJ1-1; possible D gene TRBD1, 6 bases. V lost 1 base and J lost 0, with 12 bases in between. Germline V gene sequence: CDR1 MDHEN, CDR2 SYDVKM. This CDR3 comprises 16 residues. The CDR3 here is CASSLSLDSMNTEAFF. Written as DNA, the CDR3 is TGTGCCAGCAGTTTATCTTTGGACAGCATGAACACTGAAGCTTTCTTT.

This clonotype was detected a few times. This chain uses TRBV6-2 or TRBV6-3 with TRBJ2-1; a possible D gene is TRBD2 (6 bases). This CDR3 spans 15 amino acids. Germline-derived CDR1 and CDR2 are MNHEY and SVGEGT. The V end lost 8 bases, the J end lost 10 bases, and 24 bases lay between the germline ends. Here the CDR3 DNA reads TGTGCCAGCGGGGGGAGTTTAAAACCCGGACCGGAGCAGTTCTTC. Its translation is CASGGSLKPGPEQFF.

This chain joins TRBV29-1 and TRBJ2-2, with 12 bases aligning to TRBD1. From germline, CDR1 is SQVTM and CDR2 ANQGSEA. The CDR3 runs to 14 residues. Trimming removed 5 bases from V and 6 bases from J; junction bases left unmatched: 4. CDR3 protein: CSVPGQGASGELFF. Written as DNA, the CDR3 is TGCAGCGTTCCGGGACAGGGGGCGTCCGGGGAGCTGTTTTTT.

This clonotype was recorded a few times. The chain combines TRBV7-6 with TRBJ2-1; 11 positions match TRBD2. CDR1 is SGHVS, CDR2 FNYEAQ, per germline. Trimming took 5 bases from V and 7 from J; bases not matched to a gene: 10. The CDR3 is 16 residues long. The CDR3 DNA sequence: TGTGCCAGCAGCCGACTGCTAGCGGGAGGAGAGAATGAGCAGTTCTTC. Protein product: CASSRLLAGGENEQFF.

V gene TRBV20-1 combines with J gene TRBJ2-1; TRBD2 aligns across 11 bases. V was clipped by 3 bases and J by 5 bases; unmatched bases: 3. The germline V gene encodes CDR1 DFQATT and CDR2 SNEGSKA (reference sequence). This CDR3 has 14 residues. The CDR3 DNA is TGCAGTGCTAGTAGCGGGGGGGTTGACAATGAGCAGTTCTTC. Protein: CSASSGGVDNEQFF.

This clonotype was picked up many times. The chain links TRBV24-1 to TRBJ2-1; TRBD1 matches at 9 bases. V lost 9 bases to trimming and J lost 5 bases; unmatched junction nucleotides: 4. Germline V gives CDR1 KGHDR, CDR2 SFDVKD. The CDR3 has 13 amino acids. The CDR3 DNA reads as TGTGCCACCTGGGACAGGGAAAACAATGAGCAGTTCTTC. It codes for CATWDRENNEQFF.

This clonotype was counted between two and nine times. The chain joins TRBV6-2 or TRBV6-3 to TRBJ2-7, with TRBD2 identical over 7 bases. V shed 0 bases, J shed 0 bases, and the junction held 14 bases outside the gene matches. CDR1 is MNHEY and CDR2 is SVGEGT in the germline V gene. This CDR3 contains 19 residues. CDR3 bases: TGTGCCAGCAGTTACTCGCTAGCGGCCTCTCACAAACTCTCCTACGAGCAGTACTTC. This encodes CASSYSLAASHKLSYEQYF.

The V and J genes are TRBV7-6 and TRBJ1-1; 9 nucleotides agree with TRBD1. CDR1 is SGHVS and CDR2 is FNYEAQ in the germline V gene. V shed 5 bases, J shed 2 bases, and the junction held 6 bases outside the gene matches. The CDR3 loop spans 15 amino acids. The CDR3 here is CASSTGQGRNTEAFF. For the CDR3, the DNA is TGTGCCAGCAGCACCGGACAGGGGAGAAACACTGAAGCTTTCTTT.

The rearrangement uses TRBV29-1 and TRBJ2-7; the D gene could be TRBD1 or TRBD2 (5 bases each). Germline CDR1 reads SQVTM; CDR2 reads ANQGSEA. V shed 6 bases and J shed 2 bases, with 14 bases lying between them. The CDR3 is 13 amino acids. CDR3 protein: CSVTGTETYEQYF. DNA for the CDR3: TGCAGCGTGACCGGGACGGAAACCTACGAGCAGTACTTC.

V gene TRBV7-2 combines with J gene TRBJ2-1; tentative D call: TRBD2 (5 bases). The V and J ends lost 1 base and 3 bases respectively, with 13 bases between them. The CDR3 consists of 16 residues. The germline CDR1 and CDR2 sequences are SGHTA and FQGNSA. CDR3 bases: TGTGCCAGCAGCTTAGGGAGAGCGGCGCGCTACAATGAGCAGTTCTTC. Its protein is CASSLGRAARYNEQFF.

V and J are TRBV6-2 or TRBV6-3 and TRBJ2-7; D is uncertain. Trimming removed 8 bases at V and 2 bases at J, with 7 bases between. The germline CDR1 and CDR2 sequences are MNHEY and SVGEGT. The CDR3 has 11 amino acids. The CDR3 region is CASGPAYEQYF. In nucleotides, the CDR3 is TGTGCCAGCGGCCCAGCCTACGAGCAGTACTTC.

This clonotype was counted only a few times. V is TRBV12-5 and J is TRBJ2-7; 8 bases are a match to TRBD2. The CDR3 spans 15 residues. V was pared by 5 bases and J by 3 bases, with 9 bases of the junction left unmatched. Germline loops: CDR1 LGHNT, CDR2 FRNRAP. The CDR3 coding sequence is TGTGCTAGTGGTGCTATCCGGGGGGGCATCTACGAGCAGTACTTC. Translation gives CASGAIRGGIYEQYF.

In DNA, the CDR3 is TGTGCCAGCTCAACGGCGGGGGGGCTAACCGGGGAGCTGTTTTTT. As protein: CASSTAGGLTGELFF. V usage is TRBV27 and J usage is TRBJ2-2; 9 nucleotides match TRBD2. Germline CDR1 reads MNHEY; CDR2 reads SMNVEV (reference sequence). Trimming removed 8 bases from V and 5 bases from J; junction bases left unmatched: 9. This CDR3 has 15 residues.

This sequence joins TRBV6-1 and TRBJ2-4; the match to TRBD2 covers 11 bases. The trim removed 3 bases at V and 4 bases at J, leaving 14 bases unmatched. Germline V CDR1 and CDR2: MNHNS, SASEGT. There are 19 residues in the CDR3. The CDR3 DNA reads TGTGCCAGCAGTGAGACTAGCGGGAAGTTGTATCTTGGTAAAAACATTCAGTACTTC. Amino acid sequence: CASSETSGKLYLGKNIQYF.

This sequence joins TRBV4-1 and TRBJ2-5, with a tentative D call TRBD2 (5 bases). Looked up from germline, CDR1 is MGHRA and CDR2 is YSYEKL. The CDR3 sequence is 20 residues long. V shed 0 bases and J shed 4 bases, with 27 bases lying between them. CDR3 nucleotide sequence: TGCGCCAGCAGCCAAGATCATCTAGCCCTCAGAGGGCGGCAATTAGAGACCCAGTACTTC. Its protein is CASSQDHLALRGRQLETQYF.

This clonotype was picked up many times. The V gene is TRBV7-2, the J gene TRBJ1-2; TRBD1 is a possible D gene (6 bases). Trimming removed 2 bases at V and 0 bases at J, with 16 bases between. Germline assignment: CDR1 SGHTA and CDR2 FQGNSA. The CDR3 loop spans 17 amino acids. The CDR3 reads CASSLSTGSHPNYGYTF. DNA of the CDR3: TGTGCCAGCAGCTTAAGCACAGGGTCCCACCCTAACTATGGCTACACCTTC. The full variable domain, rest sourced from reference TRBV7-2 and TRBJ1-2, is GAGVSQSPSNKVTEKGKDVELRCDPISGHTALYWYRQSLGQGLEFLIYFQGNSAPDKSGLPSDRFSAERTGGSVSTLTIQRTQQEDSAVYLCASSLSTGSHPNYGYTFGSGTRLTVV.

The chain links TRBV28 to TRBJ2-7; TRBD2 agrees at 8 bases. The V and J ends lost 2 bases and 4 bases, in that order; junction bases with no gene match: 10. Per the germline V gene, CDR1 is MDHEN and CDR2 is SYDVKM. The CDR3 totals 16 residues. DNA of the CDR3: TGTGCCAGCAGTTTAGTTGCAAGGAGCGGGAGTTACGAGCAGTACTTC. Translating gives CASSLVARSGSYEQYF.

This clonotype showed up many times. This chain joins TRBV7-6 and TRBJ2-5; 10 nucleotides match TRBD2. The V gene end was trimmed by 0 bases and the J gene end by 5 bases; junction bases not matched to a gene: 6. Germline values: CDR1 SGHVS, CDR2 FNYEAQ. This CDR3 contains 16 residues. CDR3 sequence reads: CASSLARAGGLETQYF. DNA for the CDR3: TGTGCCAGCAGCTTAGCCCGAGCGGGGGGGCTCGAGACCCAGTACTTC.

This clonotype was observed a handful of times. This chain joins TRBV5-1 and TRBJ2-7; 9 positions match TRBD1. This CDR3 spans 16 amino acids. The V gene end was trimmed by 0 bases and the J gene end by 4 bases; junction bases not matched to a gene: 8. The germline V gene has CDR1 SGHRS and CDR2 YFSETQ. The CDR3 DNA follows: TGCGCCAGCAGCTTGGCCGGTACAGGGGGCGGTTACGAGCAGTACTTC. This codes for CASSLAGTGGGYEQYF.

This clonotype was detected only a few times. V gene TRBV29-1 combines with J gene TRBJ2-1; 10 bases are shared with TRBD2. From germline, CDR1 is SQVTM and CDR2 ANQGSEA. The ends lost 2 bases at V and 5 bases at J; junction bases unmatched: 9. This CDR3 has 16 amino acids. The CDR3 here is CSVENLAGGLHNEQFF. The CDR3 DNA reads as TGCAGCGTTGAAAACTTAGCGGGGGGTCTCCACAATGAGCAGTTCTTC.